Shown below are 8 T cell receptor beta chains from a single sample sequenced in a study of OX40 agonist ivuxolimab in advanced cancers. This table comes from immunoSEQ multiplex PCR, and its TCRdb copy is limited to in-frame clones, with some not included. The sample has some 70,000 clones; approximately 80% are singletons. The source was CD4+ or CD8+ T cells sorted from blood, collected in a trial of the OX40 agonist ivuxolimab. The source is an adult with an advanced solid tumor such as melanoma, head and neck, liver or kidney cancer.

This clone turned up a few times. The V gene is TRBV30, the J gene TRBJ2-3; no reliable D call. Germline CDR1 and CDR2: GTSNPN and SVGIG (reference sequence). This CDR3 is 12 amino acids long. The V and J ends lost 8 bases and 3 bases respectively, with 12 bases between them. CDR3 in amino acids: CAGGPLTDTQYF. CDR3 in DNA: TGTGCCGGTGGACCCCTTACAGATACGCAGTATTTT. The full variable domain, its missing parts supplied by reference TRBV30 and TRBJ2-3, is SQTIHQWPATLVQPVGSPLSLECTVEGTSNPNLYWYRQAAGRGLQLLFYSVGIGQISSEVPQNLSASRPQDRQFILSSKKLLLSDSGFYLCAGGPLTDTQYFGPGTRLTVL.

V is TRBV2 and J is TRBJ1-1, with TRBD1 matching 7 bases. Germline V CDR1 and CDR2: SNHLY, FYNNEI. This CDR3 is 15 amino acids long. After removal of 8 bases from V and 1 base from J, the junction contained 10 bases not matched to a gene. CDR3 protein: CASDEMTGRNTEAFF. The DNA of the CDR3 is TGTGCCAGCGATGAGATGACAGGGAGGAACACTGAAGCTTTCTTT.

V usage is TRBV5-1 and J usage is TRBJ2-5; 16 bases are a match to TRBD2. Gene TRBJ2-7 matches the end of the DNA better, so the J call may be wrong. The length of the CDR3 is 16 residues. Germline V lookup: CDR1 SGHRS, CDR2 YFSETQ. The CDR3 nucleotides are TGCGCCAGCAGCCCCGGGACTAGCGGGAGGGTCTACGAGCAGTACTTC. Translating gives CASSPGTSGRVYEQYF.

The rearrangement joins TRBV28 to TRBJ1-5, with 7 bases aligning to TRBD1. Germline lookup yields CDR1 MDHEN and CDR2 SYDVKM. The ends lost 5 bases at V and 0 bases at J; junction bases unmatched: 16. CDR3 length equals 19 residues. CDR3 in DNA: TGTGCCAGCAGTCTCTCCGGTGGGACAGTGCTATATAGCAATCAGCCCCAGCATTTT. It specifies CASSLSGGTVLYSNQPQHF.

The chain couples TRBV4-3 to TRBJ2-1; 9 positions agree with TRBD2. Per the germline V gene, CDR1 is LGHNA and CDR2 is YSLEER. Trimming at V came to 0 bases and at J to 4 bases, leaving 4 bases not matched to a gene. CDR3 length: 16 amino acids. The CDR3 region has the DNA TGCGCCAGCAGCCAAGATATGAGCGGGAGGTACAATGAGCAGTTCTTC. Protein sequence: CASSQDMSGRYNEQFF.

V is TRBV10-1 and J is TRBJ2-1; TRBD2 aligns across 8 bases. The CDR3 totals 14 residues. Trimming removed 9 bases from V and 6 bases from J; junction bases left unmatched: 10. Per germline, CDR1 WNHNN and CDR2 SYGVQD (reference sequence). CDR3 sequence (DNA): TGCGCCAGTTCAATCGGGGGGGGCCCCAATGAGCAGTTCTTC. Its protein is CASSIGGGPNEQFF.

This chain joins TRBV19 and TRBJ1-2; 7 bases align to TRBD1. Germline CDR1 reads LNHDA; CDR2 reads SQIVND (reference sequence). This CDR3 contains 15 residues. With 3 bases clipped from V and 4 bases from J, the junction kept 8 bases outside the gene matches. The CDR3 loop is CASSIDDRAIYGYTF. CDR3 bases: TGTGCCAGTAGTATCGACGACAGGGCTATCTATGGCTACACCTTC.

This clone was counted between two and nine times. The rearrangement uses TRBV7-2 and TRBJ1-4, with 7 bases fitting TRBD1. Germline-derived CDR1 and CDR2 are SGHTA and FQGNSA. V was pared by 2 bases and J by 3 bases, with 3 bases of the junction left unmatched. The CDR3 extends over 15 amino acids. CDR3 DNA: TGTGCCAGCAGCTTAAACAGGGGCCCTAATGAAAAACTGTTTTTT. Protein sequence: CASSLNRGPNEKLFF.